This T cell receptor (beta chain) was profiled in a study of breast tumors, draining lymph nodes, adjacent tissues (TCRdb year 2016). Regarding the study in general: TCR beta repertoires were compared across tumor, adjacent nontumor tissue and axillary lymph nodes obtained from breast cancer patients. The study aimed to assess the relationships and possible T-cell exchange between tumor, surrounding tissue and draining lymph node repertoires in human breast cancer. Overall results and qualifications from the work: The data were considered consistent with most tumor T cells being derived from the lymph node and subsequently expanding within tumor tissue. The conclusion that tumor T cells originate in lymph nodes was framed as consistent with a hypothesis rather than directly demonstrated. Tumors showed preferential V and J gene usage, and their T-cell repertoire diversity fell below that of lymph nodes yet above that of nontumor tissue. Tumor and nontumor tissue repertoires were significantly more similar in luminal-like than in basal-like breast cancer.

Sequencing took place on an Illumina HiSeq 2000. Multiplex PCR amplification was used to build the TCR beta chain libraries. The amplified TCR beta chain products were analyzed by high-throughput sequencing. TCRdb cleaned the public reads at Q25 with fastp, built clones with MiXCR and kept in-frame beta chains. Each entry merges the rows of one CDR3 protein and shows their most common DNA and genes. Here the sample has 12,000 or so distinct CDR3 sequences; over 45% occur a single time. The leading ten clones occupy around 40% of the sample. This clonotype is described as medium-sized (0.01 to 0.1%). Its cognate antigen has yet to be identified. Within one base of it there is no much larger clone, and no base qualities were kept. Including cysteine and phenylalanine, the CDR3 has 16 amino acids. Only the CDR3 DNA is retained, 48 bases long and in frame from the first base. The germline V gene encodes CDR1 LGHNA and CDR2 YSLEER. Trimming at the junction amounts to 7 bases on V and 4 bases on J, and the germline ends lie 19 bases apart.

Sequencing was done on a sample of breast tumor tissue. The clonotype originates from a female donor with breast cancer. Some clones in this sample may be carry-over from other donors' samples. This chain is built from TRBV4-3 and TRBJ2-2; there is no confident call for the D gene. The nucleotide sequence reads as follows: TGCGCCAGCATTTGGTCTGGGCAGGAACCCACCGGGGAGCTGTTTTTT. Its protein reads: CASIWSGQEPTGELFF.